This TCR beta chain was identified in a study of blood T cells in healthy people across ages. Points from the study as a whole: Among T cells, TCR beta diversity per million cells dropped roughly linearly as age rose. Correlation between TCR beta diversity and naive T cell percentage was strong.

It was with a sample-barcoded 5' primer and a J-beta primer mix that a second PCR of roughly 6 to 11 cycles was run. A 12-random-nucleotide template-switch adaptor tagged each cDNA molecule. A single record per CDR3 protein comes from TCRdb applying MiXCR to the 5' RACE reads. The profile covers about 570,000 distinct CDR3 sequences, with roughly a quarter appearing a single time and over 3.5% taken by the ten largest. V was trimmed by 8 bases and J by 6 bases, leaving 19 bases between them. CDR1 is SNHLY and CDR2 is FYNNEI in the germline V gene. This CDR3 is 14 amino acids long. This clonotype was detected a few times. Its antigen is not known. The sample was also linked to a second study, of T cells of mothers and their children.

The TCR comes from a boy aged 2 to 10 in good health. Sequencing was done on a sample of blood. V gene TRBV2 combines with J gene TRBJ1-2, with a possible D match to TRBD1 (5 bases). The CDR3 DNA sequence: TGTGCCAGCGGGGAGGGACCGGCTAGGGATGGCTACACCTTC. Translating gives CASGEGPARDGYTF. The full variable domain, its missing parts supplied by reference TRBV2 and TRBJ1-2, is EPEVTQTPSHQVTQMGQEVILRCVPISNHLYFYWYRQILGQKVEFLVSFYNNEISEKSEIFDDQFSVERPDGSNFTLKIRSTKLEDSAMYFCASGEGPARDGYTFGSGTRLTVV.